Below are 5 T cell receptor beta chains sequenced from a single sample in a study of T cell repertoires and Cas9 in healthy adults (dated by TCRdb to 2016 to 2018). The library came from the immunoSEQ multiplex PCR assay. Drawn from immuneACCESS, this table holds only the in-frame rearrangements with V and J called that TCRdb kept. Clones are partly lost; checked studies trace under half to an unresolved V gene and leave the rest unexplained. This sample gives 13,000 to 15,000 clones in total; about nine tenths of them show up just once. The top ten hold roughly 2% of the sample. Sequenced material: Tregs (CD4+, CD25+, CD127-, CD137-, CD154-) from PBMCs; culture status not recorded. Receptor source: a human donor in good health.

The chain couples TRBV28 to TRBJ2-1; 12 positions match TRBD2. The CDR3 loop spans 17 amino acids. V lost 4 bases and J lost 3; bases outside the gene matches: 7. Germline V gene lookup returns CDR1 MDHEN and CDR2 SYDVKM. The CDR3 DNA is TGTGCCAGCAGTTCTAGCGGGGGGGTCCCCCGCTACAATGAGCAGTTCTTC. Its protein is CASSSSGGVPRYNEQFF.

The genes are TRBV28 and TRBJ2-5; D is possibly TRBD2 (7 bases). This CDR3 is 14 amino acids long. Germline-derived CDR1 and CDR2 are MDHEN and SYDVKM. Trimming cost V 5 bases and J 5 bases, with 15 bases left between them. CDR3 protein: CASSGGGGWETQYF. The CDR3 region has the DNA TGTGCCAGCAGTGGAGGCGGGGGCTGGGAGACCCAGTACTTC.

This clone was counted only a few times. This chain connects TRBV18 to TRBJ1-4; weak D call: TRBD1 (5 bases). CDR1 and CDR2 from the germline V gene are KGHSH and LQKENI. CDR3 length: 13 amino acids. Trimming left V 2 bases short and J 5 bases short, with 6 bases between. The CDR3 sequence is CASSPGANEKLFF. The CDR3 DNA follows: TGTGCCAGCTCACCAGGGGCGAATGAAAAACTGTTTTTT.

The V call is TRBV19, the J call TRBJ1-6; D gene unclear. Germline V CDR1 and CDR2: LNHDA, SQIVND (reference sequence). Trimming stripped 1 base from V and 7 bases from J, with 14 bases between. This CDR3 has 16 amino acids. The DNA of the CDR3 is TGTGCCAGTAGTATAGGGCGCATCCCAAGGAATTCACCCCTCCACTTT. Amino acids: CASSIGRIPRNSPLHF.

V and J are TRBV7-8 and TRBJ2-2, with TRBD2 as a possible D gene (7 bases). CDR3 size: 15 residues. CDR1 SGHVS and CDR2 FQNEAQ come from the germline V gene. Trimming took 7 bases from V and 4 from J, leaving 16 bases between them. In DNA, the CDR3 is TGTGCCAGCACCCCGGGGGGCGCGGGCACCGGGGAGCTGTTTTTT. As protein: CASTPGGAGTGELFF.